Detailed here is one T cell receptor beta chain. Antigen unknown. In nominal health when sampled, donors likely had unrecorded immune exposures nonetheless. Germline V lookup: CDR1 LNHDA, CDR2 SQIVND (reference sequence). This CDR3 spans 12 amino acids. The V and J ends lost 9 bases and 8 bases, in that order; junction bases with no gene match: 8. Amplification used 60 Vbeta primers and 13 Jbeta primers. The method was immunoSEQ multiplex PCR; TCRdb's version includes in-frame clones alone and lacks a portion of them. The sample includes 50,000 to 65,000 clones, around 72% seen only once; the top ten take about 3.1%. The sample belongs to a study of cytomegalovirus exposure and HLA in healthy donors. Points from the study as a whole: Specificity for CMV antigens was confirmed in vitro for a few of the CMV-associated chains. The study flagged 150 to 200 TCR beta chains as cytomegalovirus-associated. Later genetic work tied a missense DCLRE1C variant to beta-chain V and J trimming.

The chain carries TRBV19 and TRBJ2-3; TRBD2 matches at 7 bases. The sequence came from a man between 18 and 35 years old in good health and CMV-seronegative. Input material: PBMCs. DNA of the CDR3: TGTGCCAGCAGCGGGACTCCAGCTACGCAGTATTTT. Translated: CASSGTPATQYF. The whole variable domain, remainder taken from reference TRBV19 and TRBJ2-3, is DGGITQSPKYLFRKEGQNVTLSCEQNLNHDAMYWYRQDPGQGLRLIYYSQIVNDFQKGDIAEGYSVSREKKESFPLTVTSAQKNPTAFYLCASSGTPATQYFGPGTRLTVL.